This T cell receptor (beta chain) is drawn from a study of blood T cell repertoires in COVID-19. Study-wide background: In each case, the material was cDNA or gDNA derived from T cells, B-cell-depleted T cells, or PBMCs.

CDR1 and CDR2 (germline): SGHAT, FQNNGV. The V segment lost 4 bases and the J segment 4 bases; nucleotides outside the gene matches: 10. This CDR3 spans 16 amino acids. Source study methods: Nucleated cell counts were estimated from reference gene primer amplification. Sequenced by immunoSEQ multiplex PCR; TCRdb stores in-frame clones only, minus some. Clone size and the V and J calls come from that table; the DNA yielded D and trimming. The sample carries some 47,000 clones, under 90% recorded once. The sequenced material came from peripheral blood. The sequence derives from a human donor in a cohort sampled during active COVID-19. The rearrangement links TRBV11-2 to TRBJ2-3, with 8 bases that match TRBD1. The CDR3 is CASSSLRDRKADTQYF. In DNA, the CDR3 is TGTGCCAGCAGCTCCCTCCGGGACAGGAAAGCAGATACGCAGTATTTT.